The 12 T cell receptor beta chains given below trace back to one sample, sequenced in a study of blood T cell repertoires in COVID-19. Assay: immunoSEQ multiplex PCR; the TCRdb copy retains only in-frame clones and omits some. The sample has approximately 44,000 clones, approximately 82% seen once. Sequences were obtained from peripheral blood. Receptor source: a human donor in a cohort sampled during active COVID-19.

This chain uses TRBV2 with TRBJ2-7, with D uncertain. The CDR3 covers 12 residues. Germline V CDR1 and CDR2: SNHLY, FYNNEI. Trimming removed 1 base from V and 3 bases from J, with 4 bases in between. The CDR3 region has the DNA TGTGCCAGCAGTGAAGGCGTCTACGAGCAGTACTTC. Encoded protein: CASSEGVYEQYF.

The J gene is TRBJ1-1, the V gene TRBV2; a possible D gene is TRBD1 (5 bases). The length of the CDR3 is 14 residues. The V gene lost 8 bases and the J gene lost 4 bases, with 17 bases spanning the gap. In germline, CDR1 is SNHLY, CDR2 FYNNEI. The CDR3 region is CASPPWGGATEAFF. In DNA form, the CDR3 reads TGTGCCAGCCCACCCTGGGGGGGAGCCACTGAAGCTTTCTTT.

The V call is TRBV5-1, the J call TRBJ1-4; weak D call: TRBD1 (5 bases). V lost 2 bases and J lost 0, with 8 bases in between. Germline V gene sequence: CDR1 SGHRS, CDR2 YFSETQ. The CDR3 runs 15 residues. CDR3 amino acids: CASSFTGATNEKLFF. Here the CDR3 DNA reads TGCGCCAGCAGCTTCACAGGCGCAACTAATGAAAAACTGTTTTTT. The variable domain in full, completed from reference TRBV5-1 and TRBJ1-4, reads KAGVTQTPRYLIKTRGQQVTLSCSPISGHRSVSWYQQTPGQGLQFLFEYFSETQRNKGNFPGRFSGRQFSNSRSEMNVSTLELGDSALYLCASSFTGATNEKLFFGSGTQLSVL.

This chain uses TRBV9 with TRBJ1-4, with TRBD1 identical over 8 bases. The CDR3 loop spans 14 amino acids. In germline, CDR1 is SGDLS, CDR2 YYNGEE. After removal of 2 bases from V and 8 bases from J, the junction contained 5 bases not matched to a gene. CDR3 bases: TGTGCCAGCAGCGTTGGACAGGGTGGGGAAAAACTGTTTTTT. Its translation is CASSVGQGGEKLFF.

The CDR3 sequence: CSVVLGDYGYTF. The CDR3 DNA is TGCAGCGTTGTTTTAGGGGACTATGGCTACACCTTC. The V call is TRBV29-1, the J call TRBJ1-2, with a weak D call TRBD1 (5 bases). V lost 4 bases to trimming and J lost 3 bases, with 9 bases between them. The CDR3 loop spans 12 amino acids. Germline V gives CDR1 SQVTM, CDR2 ANQGSEA.

V and J are TRBV28 and TRBJ2-2; 9 nucleotides line up with TRBD2. V was pared by 4 bases and J by 2 bases, with 5 bases of the junction left unmatched. The CDR3 is 16 residues long. The V gene's germline CDR1 is MDHEN and CDR2 SYDVKM. DNA for the CDR3: TGTGCCAGCAGTTCGTGGACTAGCGTAAACACCGGGGAGCTGTTTTTT. This encodes CASSSWTSVNTGELFF.

This sequence joins TRBV11-2 and TRBJ1-1, with D uncertain. V was pared by 2 bases and J by 12 bases, with 10 bases between. Germline V lookup: CDR1 SGHAT, CDR2 FQNNGV. This CDR3 is built from 11 residues. The CDR3 sequence: CASSLTGVPFF. CDR3 in DNA: TGTGCCAGCAGCTTAACCGGGGTGCCTTTCTTT.

The rearrangement uses TRBV6-1 and TRBJ2-7; D is perhaps TRBD2 (6 bases). The V gene lost 2 bases and the J gene lost 4 bases, with 12 bases spanning the gap. Germline V gene sequence: CDR1 MNHNS, CDR2 SASEGT. The CDR3 covers 14 residues. The CDR3 region has the DNA TGTGCCAGCAGTGAATTTAAGGGGAGGTACGAGCAGTACTTC. It encodes CASSEFKGRYEQYF.

This clone was counted a single time. This chain joins TRBV5-8 and TRBJ2-5; D is unresolved. The CDR3 is 16 amino acids. V was shortened by 0 bases and J by 2 bases, with 14 bases between the two germline ends. The germline V gene encodes CDR1 SGHTS and CDR2 YDEGEE. CDR3 nucleotide sequence: TGTGCCAGCAGCTTGGGCAGGTCTCCTGTACAAGAGACCCAGTACTTC. Its translation: CASSLGRSPVQETQYF.

The rearrangement joins TRBV6-6 to TRBJ1-6; 8 bases are a match to TRBD1. V was clipped by 5 bases and J by 0 bases; unmatched bases: 6. Germline V gene lookup returns CDR1 MNHNY and CDR2 SVGAGI (reference sequence). This CDR3 region has 17 residues. The CDR3 loop reads CASSRPGTGSYNSPLHF. In DNA, the CDR3 is TGTGCCAGCAGTCGACCCGGGACAGGCTCCTATAATTCACCCCTCCACTTT.

V usage is TRBV3-1 (or the pseudogene TRBV3-2) and J usage is TRBJ1-1; 7 nucleotides match TRBD1. With V trimmed by 1 base and J by 10 bases, 6 bases remained unmatched. CDR3 length: 13 amino acids. CDR1 and CDR2 from the germline V gene are LGHDT and YNNKEL (reference sequence). CDR3 bases: TGTGCCAGCAGCCAAGTTAAGACAGGGTCAGCTTTCTTT. Protein: CASSQVKTGSAFF.

This chain connects TRBV5-6 to TRBJ2-3; 8 bases fit TRBD1. J was trimmed by 1 base and V by 3 bases; bases with no gene match: 4. Germline values: CDR1 SGHDT, CDR2 YYEEEE. The CDR3 spans 15 residues. CDR3 loop: CASSSGGYRTDTQYF. CDR3 nucleotide sequence: TGTGCCAGCAGCTCAGGGGGCTATCGCACAGATACGCAGTATTTT.